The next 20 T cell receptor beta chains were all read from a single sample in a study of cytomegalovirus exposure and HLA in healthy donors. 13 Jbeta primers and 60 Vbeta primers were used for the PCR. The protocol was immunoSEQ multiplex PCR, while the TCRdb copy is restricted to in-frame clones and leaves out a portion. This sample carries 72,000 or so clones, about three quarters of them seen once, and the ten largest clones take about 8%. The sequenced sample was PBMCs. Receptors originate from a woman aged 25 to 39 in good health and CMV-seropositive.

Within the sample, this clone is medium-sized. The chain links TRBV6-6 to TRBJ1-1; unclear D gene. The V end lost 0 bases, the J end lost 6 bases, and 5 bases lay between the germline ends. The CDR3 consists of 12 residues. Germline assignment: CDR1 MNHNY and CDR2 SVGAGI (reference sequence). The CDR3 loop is CASSYSSAEAFF. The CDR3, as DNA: TGTGCCAGCAGTTACTCGAGCGCTGAAGCTTTCTTT.

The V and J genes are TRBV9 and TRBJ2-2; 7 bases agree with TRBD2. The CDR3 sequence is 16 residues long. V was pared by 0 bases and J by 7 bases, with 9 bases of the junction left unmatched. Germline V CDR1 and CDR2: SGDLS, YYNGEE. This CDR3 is CASSVVASGEGGELFF. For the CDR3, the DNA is TGTGCCAGCAGCGTAGTTGCTAGCGGAGAGGGCGGGGAGCTGTTTTTT.

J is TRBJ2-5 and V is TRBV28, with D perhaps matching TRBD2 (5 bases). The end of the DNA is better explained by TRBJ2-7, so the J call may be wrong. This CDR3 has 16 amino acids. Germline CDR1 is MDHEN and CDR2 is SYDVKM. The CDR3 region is CASSSDSLGITYEQYF. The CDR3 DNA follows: TGTGCCAGCAGTTCGGACTCCCTCGGGATAACCTACGAGCAGTACTTC.

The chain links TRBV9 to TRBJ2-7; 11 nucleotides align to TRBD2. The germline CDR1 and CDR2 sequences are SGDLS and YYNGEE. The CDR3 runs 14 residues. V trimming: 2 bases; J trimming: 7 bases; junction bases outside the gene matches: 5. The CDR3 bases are TGTGCCAGCAGCGTTAGCGGGAGGGCGAATGAGCAGTACTTC. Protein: CASSVSGRANEQYF.

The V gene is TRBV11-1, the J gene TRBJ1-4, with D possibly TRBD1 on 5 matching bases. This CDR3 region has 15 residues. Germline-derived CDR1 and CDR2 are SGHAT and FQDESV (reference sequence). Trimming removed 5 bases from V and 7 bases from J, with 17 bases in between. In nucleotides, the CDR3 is TGTGCCAGCAGCAAAGATTCCGGGGGGAGTGAAAAACTGTTTTTT. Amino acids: CASSKDSGGSEKLFF.

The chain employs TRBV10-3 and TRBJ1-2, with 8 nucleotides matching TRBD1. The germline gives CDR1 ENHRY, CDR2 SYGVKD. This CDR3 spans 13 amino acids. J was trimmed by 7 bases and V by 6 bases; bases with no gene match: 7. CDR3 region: CAISDRGEGGYTF. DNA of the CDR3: TGTGCCATCAGCGACAGGGGCGAAGGTGGCTACACCTTC.

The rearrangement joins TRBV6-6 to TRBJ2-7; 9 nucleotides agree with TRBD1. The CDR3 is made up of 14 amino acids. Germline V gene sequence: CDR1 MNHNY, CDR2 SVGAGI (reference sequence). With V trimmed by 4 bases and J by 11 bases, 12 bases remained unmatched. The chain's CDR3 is CASSLGTGPRVEYF. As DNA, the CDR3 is TGTGCCAGCAGTTTGGGGACAGGGCCCAGGGTGGAGTACTTC.

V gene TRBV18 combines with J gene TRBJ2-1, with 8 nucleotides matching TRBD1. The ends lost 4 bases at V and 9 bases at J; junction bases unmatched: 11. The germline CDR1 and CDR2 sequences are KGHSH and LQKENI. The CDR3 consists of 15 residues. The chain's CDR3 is CASSLGQGRGSEQFF. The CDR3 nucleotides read TGTGCCAGCTCACTCGGACAGGGAAGAGGGAGTGAGCAGTTCTTC.

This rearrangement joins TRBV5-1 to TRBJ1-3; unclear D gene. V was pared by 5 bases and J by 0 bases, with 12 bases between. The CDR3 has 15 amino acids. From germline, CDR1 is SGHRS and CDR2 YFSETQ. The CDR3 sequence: CASRSDTSSGNTIYF. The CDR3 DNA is TGCGCCAGCAGATCTGACACAAGCTCTGGAAACACCATATATTTT.

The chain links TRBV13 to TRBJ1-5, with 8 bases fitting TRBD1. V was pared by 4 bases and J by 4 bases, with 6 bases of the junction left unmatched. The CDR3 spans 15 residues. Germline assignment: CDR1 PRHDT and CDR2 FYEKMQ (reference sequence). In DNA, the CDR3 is TGTGCCAGCAGCTCCGGACAGGGCCGAAATCAGCCCCAGCATTTT. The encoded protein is CASSSGQGRNQPQHF.

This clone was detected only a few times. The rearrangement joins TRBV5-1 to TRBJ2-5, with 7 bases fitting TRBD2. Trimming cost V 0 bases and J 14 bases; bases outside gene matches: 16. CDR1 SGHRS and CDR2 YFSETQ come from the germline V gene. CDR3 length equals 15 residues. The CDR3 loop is CASSLAAFQRDPGYF. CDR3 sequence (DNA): TGCGCCAGCAGCTTGGCCGCGTTCCAGCGGGACCCCGGATACTTC.

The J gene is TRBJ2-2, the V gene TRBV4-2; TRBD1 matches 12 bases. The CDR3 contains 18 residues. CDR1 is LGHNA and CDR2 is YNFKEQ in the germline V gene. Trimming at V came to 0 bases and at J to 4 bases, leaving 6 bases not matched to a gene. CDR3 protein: CASSQELGQGAATGELFF. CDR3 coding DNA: TGTGCCAGCAGCCAAGAATTGGGACAGGGGGCGGCCACCGGGGAGCTGTTTTTT.

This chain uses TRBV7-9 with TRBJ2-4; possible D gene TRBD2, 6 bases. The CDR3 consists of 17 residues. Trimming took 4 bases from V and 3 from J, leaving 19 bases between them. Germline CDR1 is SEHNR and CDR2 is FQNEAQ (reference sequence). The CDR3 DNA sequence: TGTGCCAGCAGCTCTCAGTTCGGGGGATCGGACAAAAACATTCAGTACTTC. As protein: CASSSQFGGSDKNIQYF.

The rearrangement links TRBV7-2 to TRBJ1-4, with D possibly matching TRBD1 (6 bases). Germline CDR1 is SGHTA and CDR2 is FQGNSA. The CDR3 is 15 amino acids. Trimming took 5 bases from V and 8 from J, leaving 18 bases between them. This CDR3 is CASSQTGTLGEKLFF. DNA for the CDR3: TGTGCCAGCAGCCAAACCGGGACATTAGGAGAAAAACTGTTTTTT.

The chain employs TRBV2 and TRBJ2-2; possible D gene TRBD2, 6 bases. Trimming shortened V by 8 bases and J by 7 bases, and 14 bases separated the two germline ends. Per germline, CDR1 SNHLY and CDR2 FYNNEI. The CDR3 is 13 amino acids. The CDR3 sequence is CASVGGPGGELFF. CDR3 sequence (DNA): TGTGCCAGCGTAGGAGGGCCTGGCGGGGAGCTGTTTTTT.

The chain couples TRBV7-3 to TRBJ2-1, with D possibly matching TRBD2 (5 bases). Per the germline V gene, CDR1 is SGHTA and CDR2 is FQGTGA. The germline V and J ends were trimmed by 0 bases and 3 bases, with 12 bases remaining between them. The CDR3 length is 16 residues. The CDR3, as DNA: TGTGCCAGCAGCTTAACGAGGGCCGCAATCTACAATGAGCAGTTCTTC. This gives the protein CASSLTRAAIYNEQFF.

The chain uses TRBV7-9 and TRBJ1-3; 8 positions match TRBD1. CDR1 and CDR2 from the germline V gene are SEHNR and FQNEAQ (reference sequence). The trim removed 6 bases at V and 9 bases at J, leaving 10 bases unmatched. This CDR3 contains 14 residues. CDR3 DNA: TGTGCCAGCAGTCCTGACAGGGGTCGCGGCACCATATATTTT. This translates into CASSPDRGRGTIYF.

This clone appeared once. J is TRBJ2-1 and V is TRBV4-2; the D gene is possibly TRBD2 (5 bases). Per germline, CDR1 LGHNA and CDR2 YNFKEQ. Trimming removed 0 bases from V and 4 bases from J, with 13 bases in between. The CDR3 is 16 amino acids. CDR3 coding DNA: TGTGCCAGCAGCCAAGATCGGGGTTGGGGTTACAATGAGCAGTTCTTC. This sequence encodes CASSQDRGWGYNEQFF.

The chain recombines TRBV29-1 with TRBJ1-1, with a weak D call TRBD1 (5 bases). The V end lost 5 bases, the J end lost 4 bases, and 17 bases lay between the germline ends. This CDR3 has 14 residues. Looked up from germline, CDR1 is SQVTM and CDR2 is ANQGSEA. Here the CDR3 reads CSVNQGLSGTEAFF. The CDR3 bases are TGCAGCGTTAACCAGGGACTTTCGGGCACTGAAGCTTTCTTT.

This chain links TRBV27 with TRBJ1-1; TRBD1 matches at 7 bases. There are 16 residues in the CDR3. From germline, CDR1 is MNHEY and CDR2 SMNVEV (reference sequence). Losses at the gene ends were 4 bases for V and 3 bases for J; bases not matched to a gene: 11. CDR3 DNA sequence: TGTGCCAGCAGTTCTCGGGGCAGGGGGTACGACACTGAAGCTTTCTTT. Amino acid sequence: CASSSRGRGYDTEAFF.